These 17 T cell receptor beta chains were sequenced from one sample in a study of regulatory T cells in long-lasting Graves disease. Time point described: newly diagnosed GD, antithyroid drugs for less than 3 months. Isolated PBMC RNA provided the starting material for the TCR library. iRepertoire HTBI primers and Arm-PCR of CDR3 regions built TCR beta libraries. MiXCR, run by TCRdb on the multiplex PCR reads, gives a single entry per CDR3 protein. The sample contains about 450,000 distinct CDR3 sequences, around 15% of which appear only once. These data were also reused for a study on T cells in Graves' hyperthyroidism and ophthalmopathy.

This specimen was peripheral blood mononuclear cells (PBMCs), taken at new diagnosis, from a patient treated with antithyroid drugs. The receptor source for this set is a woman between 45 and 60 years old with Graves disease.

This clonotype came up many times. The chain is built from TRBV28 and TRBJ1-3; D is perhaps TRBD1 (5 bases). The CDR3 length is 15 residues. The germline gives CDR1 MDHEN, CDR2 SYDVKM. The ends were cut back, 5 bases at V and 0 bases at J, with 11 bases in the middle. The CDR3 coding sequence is TGTGCCAGCAGTCCGGGACCGAGCTCTGGAAACACCATATATTTT. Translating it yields CASSPGPSSGNTIYF.

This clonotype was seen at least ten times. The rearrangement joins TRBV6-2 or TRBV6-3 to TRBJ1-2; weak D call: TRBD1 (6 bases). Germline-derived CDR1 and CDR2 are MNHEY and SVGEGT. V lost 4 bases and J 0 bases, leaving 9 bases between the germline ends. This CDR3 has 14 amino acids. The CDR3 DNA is TGTGCCAGCAGTTCCAGGACAGCTAACTATGGCTACACCTTC. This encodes CASSSRTANYGYTF.

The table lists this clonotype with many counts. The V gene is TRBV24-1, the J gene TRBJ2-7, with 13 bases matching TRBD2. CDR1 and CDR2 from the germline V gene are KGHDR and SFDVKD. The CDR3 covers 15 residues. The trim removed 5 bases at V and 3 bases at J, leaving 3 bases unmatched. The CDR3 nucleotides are TGTGCCACCAGTGGTAGACTAGCGGGAGGCTACGAGCAGTACTTC. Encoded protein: CATSGRLAGGYEQYF.

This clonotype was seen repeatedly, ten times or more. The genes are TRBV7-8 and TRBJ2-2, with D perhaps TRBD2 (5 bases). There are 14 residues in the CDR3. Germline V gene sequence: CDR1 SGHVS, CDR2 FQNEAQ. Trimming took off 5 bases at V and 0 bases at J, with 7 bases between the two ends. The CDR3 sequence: CASSRGSNTGELFF. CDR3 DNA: TGTGCCAGCAGCCGAGGGTCGAACACCGGGGAGCTGTTTTTT. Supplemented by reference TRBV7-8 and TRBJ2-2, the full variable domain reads GAGVSQSPRYKVAKRGQDVALRCDPISGHVSLFWYQQALGQGPEFLTYFQNEAQLDKSGLPSDRFFAERPEGSVSTLKIQRTQQEDSAVYLCASSRGSNTGELFFGEGSRLTVL.

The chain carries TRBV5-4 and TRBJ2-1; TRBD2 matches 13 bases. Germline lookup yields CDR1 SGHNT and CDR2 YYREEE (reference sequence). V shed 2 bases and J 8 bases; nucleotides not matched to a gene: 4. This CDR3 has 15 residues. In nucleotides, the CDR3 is TGTGCCAGCAGCTTAGGACTAGCGGGAGTCTATGAGCAGTTCTTC. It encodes CASSLGLAGVYEQFF.

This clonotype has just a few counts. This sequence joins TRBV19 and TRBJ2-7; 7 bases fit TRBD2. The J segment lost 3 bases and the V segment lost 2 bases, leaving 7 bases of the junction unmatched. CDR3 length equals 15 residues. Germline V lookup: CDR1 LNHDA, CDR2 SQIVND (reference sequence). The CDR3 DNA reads TGTGCCAGTAGTATATTCGGCGGGAGTGACTACGAGCAGTACTTC. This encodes CASSIFGGSDYEQYF.

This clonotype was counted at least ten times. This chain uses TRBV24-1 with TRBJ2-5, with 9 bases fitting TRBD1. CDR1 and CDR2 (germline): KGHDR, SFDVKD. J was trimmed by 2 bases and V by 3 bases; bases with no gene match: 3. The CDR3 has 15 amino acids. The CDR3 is CATSDEGTGQETQYF. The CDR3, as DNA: TGTGCCACCAGTGATGAAGGGACAGGGCAAGAGACCCAGTACTTC.

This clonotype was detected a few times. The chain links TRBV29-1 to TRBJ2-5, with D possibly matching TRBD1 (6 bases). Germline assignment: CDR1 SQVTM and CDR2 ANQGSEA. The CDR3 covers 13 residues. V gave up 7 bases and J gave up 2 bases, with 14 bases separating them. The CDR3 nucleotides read TGCAGCGGCGAAAGGGGGTTTCAAGAGACCCAGTACTTC. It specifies CSGERGFQETQYF. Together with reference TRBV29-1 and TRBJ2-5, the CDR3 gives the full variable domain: SAVISQKPSRDICQRGTSLTIQCQVDSQVTMMFWYRQQPGQSLTLIATANQGSEATYESGFVIDKFPISRPNLTFSTLTVSNMSPEDSSIYLCSGERGFQETQYFGPGTRLLVL.

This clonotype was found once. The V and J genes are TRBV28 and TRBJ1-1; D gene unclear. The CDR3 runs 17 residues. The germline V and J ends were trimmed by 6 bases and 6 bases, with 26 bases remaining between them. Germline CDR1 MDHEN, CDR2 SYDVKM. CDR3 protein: CASRGLRERAENSEAFF. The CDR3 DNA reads TGTGCCAGCAGAGGGCTAAGGGAGCGGGCTGAAAACTCTGAAGCTTTCTTT.

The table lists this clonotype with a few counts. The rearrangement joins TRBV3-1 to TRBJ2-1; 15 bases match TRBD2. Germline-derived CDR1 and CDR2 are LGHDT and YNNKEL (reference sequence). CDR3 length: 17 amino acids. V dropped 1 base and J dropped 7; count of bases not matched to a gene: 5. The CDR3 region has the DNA TGTGCCAGCAGCCAAGGGTCCGGGACTAGCGGGAGGAATGAGCAGTTCTTC. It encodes CASSQGSGTSGRNEQFF.

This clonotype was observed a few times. The DNA for the CDR3 is TGTGCCAGCAGTGACTCCCTTACGATTAGCGGGAGTACCCACAATGAGCAGTTCTTC. Amino acids: CASSDSLTISGSTHNEQFF. This chain uses TRBV6-4 with TRBJ2-1, with TRBD2 matching 9 bases. V gave up 0 bases and J gave up 5 bases; unmatched junction bases: 14. Germline CDR1 MRHNA, CDR2 SNTAGT. The CDR3 consists of 19 residues.

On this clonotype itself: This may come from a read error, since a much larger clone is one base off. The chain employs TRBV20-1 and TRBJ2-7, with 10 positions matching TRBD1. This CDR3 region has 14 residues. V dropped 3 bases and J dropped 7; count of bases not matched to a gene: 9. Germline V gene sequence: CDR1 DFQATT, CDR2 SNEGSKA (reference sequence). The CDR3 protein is CSARGTGEANEQYF. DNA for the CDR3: TGCAGTGCTAGGGGGACAGGGGAAGCCAATGAGCAGTACTTC.

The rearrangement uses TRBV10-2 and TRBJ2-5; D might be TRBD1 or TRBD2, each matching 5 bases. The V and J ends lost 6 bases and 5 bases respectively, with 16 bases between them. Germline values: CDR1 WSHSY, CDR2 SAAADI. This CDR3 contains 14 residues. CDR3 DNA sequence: TGCGCCAGCAGAGGGACCCGAGGGGAGGAGACCCAGTACTTC. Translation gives CASRGTRGEETQYF.

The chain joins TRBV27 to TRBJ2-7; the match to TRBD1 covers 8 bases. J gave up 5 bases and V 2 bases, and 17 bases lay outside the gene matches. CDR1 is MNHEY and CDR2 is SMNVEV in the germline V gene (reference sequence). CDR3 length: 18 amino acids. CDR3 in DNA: TGTGCCAGCAGTTTACTCCGCCTTGCCGGACAGGGAACCCACGAGCAGTACTTC. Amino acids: CASSLLRLAGQGTHEQYF.

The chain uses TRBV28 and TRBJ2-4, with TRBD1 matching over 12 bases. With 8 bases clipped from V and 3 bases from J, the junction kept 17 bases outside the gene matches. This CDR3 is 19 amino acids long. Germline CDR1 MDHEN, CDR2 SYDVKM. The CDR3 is CASRYSGTGGLLVKNIQYF. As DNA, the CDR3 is TGTGCCAGCCGCTACTCCGGGACAGGGGGCTTGTTGGTCAAAAACATTCAGTACTTC.

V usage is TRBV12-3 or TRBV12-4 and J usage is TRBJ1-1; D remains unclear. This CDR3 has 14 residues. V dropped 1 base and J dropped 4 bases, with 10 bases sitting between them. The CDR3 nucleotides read TGTGCCAGCAGTTTAGGTGGGATGAGCACTGAAGCTTTCTTT. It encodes CASSLGGMSTEAFF.

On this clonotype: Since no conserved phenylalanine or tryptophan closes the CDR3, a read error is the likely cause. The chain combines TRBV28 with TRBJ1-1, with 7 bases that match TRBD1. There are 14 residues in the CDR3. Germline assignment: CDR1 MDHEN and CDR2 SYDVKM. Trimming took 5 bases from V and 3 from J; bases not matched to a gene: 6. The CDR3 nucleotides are TGTGCCAGCAGTGCGACAGGGTGGGACACTGAAGCTTTCTGT. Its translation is CASSATGWDTEAFC.